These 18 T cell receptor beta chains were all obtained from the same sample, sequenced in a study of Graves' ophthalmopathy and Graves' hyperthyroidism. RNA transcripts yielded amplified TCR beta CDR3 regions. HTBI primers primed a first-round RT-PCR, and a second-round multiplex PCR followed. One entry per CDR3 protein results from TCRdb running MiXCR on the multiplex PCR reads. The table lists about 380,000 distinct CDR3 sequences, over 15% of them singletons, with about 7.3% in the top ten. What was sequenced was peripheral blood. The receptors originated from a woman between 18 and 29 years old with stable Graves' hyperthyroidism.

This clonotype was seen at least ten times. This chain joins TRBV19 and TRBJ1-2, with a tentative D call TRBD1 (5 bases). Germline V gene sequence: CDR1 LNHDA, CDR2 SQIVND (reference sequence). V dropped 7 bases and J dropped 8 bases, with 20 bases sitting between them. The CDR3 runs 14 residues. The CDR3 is CASIMRGAAGGYTF. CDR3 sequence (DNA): TGTGCCAGTATTATGAGGGGCGCCGCGGGGGGCTACACCTTC.

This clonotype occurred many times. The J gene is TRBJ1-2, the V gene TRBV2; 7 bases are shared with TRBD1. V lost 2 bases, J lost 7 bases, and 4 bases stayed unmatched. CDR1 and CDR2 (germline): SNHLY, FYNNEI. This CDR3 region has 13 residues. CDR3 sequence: CASSELQGGGYTF. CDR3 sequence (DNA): TGTGCCAGCAGTGAATTGCAGGGGGGTGGCTACACCTTC.

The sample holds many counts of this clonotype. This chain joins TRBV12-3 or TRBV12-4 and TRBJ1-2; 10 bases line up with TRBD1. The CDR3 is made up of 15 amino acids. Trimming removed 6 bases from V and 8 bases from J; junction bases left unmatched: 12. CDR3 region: CASSRRDRGSGGYTF. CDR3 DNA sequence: TGTGCCAGCAGCCGCCGGGACAGGGGTTCGGGGGGCTACACCTTC.

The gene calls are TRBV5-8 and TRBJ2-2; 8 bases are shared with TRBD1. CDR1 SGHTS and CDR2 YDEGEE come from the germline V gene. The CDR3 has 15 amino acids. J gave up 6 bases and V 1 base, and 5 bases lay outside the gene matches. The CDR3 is CASSLMRTGPGELFF. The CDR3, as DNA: TGTGCCAGCAGCTTGATGCGGACAGGGCCCGGGGAGCTGTTTTTT.

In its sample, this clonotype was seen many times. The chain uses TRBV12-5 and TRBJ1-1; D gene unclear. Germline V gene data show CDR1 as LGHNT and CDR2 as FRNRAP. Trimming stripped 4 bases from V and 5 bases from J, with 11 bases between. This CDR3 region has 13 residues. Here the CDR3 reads CASGSPVGTEAFF. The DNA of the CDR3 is TGTGCTAGTGGTTCCCCCGTGGGGACTGAAGCTTTCTTT. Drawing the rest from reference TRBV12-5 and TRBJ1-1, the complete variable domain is DARVTQTPRHKVTEMGQEVTMRCQPILGHNTVFWYRQTMMQGLELLAYFRNRAPLDDSGMPKDRFSAEMPDATLATLKIQPSEPRDSAVYFCASGSPVGTEAFFGQGTRLTVV.

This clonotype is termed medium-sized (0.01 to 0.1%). The CDR3: CASSLWDFGGPLDGYTF. The DNA of the CDR3 is TGTGCCAGCAGTCTTTGGGACTTTGGTGGACCCCTGGATGGCTACACCTTC. The rearrangement joins TRBV25-1 to TRBJ1-2; TRBD1 might be the D (5 bases). The CDR3 runs 17 residues. V lost 5 bases, J lost 6 bases, and 25 bases lay in between. The germline V gene has CDR1 MGHDK and CDR2 SYGVNS.

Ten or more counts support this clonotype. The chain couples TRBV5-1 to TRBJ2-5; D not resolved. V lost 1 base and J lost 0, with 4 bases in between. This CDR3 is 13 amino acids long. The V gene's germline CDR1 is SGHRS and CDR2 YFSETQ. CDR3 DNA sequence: TGCGCCAGCAGCTTGTTTTACCAAGAGACCCAGTACTTC. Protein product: CASSLFYQETQYF. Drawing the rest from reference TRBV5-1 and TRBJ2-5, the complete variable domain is KAGVTQTPRYLIKTRGQQVTLSCSPISGHRSVSWYQQTPGQGLQFLFEYFSETQRNKGNFPGRFSGRQFSNSRSEMNVSTLELGDSALYLCASSLFYQETQYFGPGTRLLVL.

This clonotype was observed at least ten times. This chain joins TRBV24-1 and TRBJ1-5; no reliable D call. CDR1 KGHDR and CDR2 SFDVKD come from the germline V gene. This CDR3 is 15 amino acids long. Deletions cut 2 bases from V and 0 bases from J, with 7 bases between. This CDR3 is CATSDSDGSNQPQHF. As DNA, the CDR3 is TGTGCCACCAGTGATTCGGACGGTAGCAATCAGCCCCAGCATTTT.

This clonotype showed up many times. The CDR3 reads CASSLHHEQYF. For the CDR3, the DNA is TGTGCCAGCAGCCTACATCACGAGCAGTACTTC. The chain combines TRBV3-1 with TRBJ2-7, with no clear D. The CDR3 sequence is 11 residues long. Trimming removed 4 bases from V and 5 bases from J, with 6 bases in between. CDR1 and CDR2 (germline): LGHDT, YNNKEL (reference sequence).

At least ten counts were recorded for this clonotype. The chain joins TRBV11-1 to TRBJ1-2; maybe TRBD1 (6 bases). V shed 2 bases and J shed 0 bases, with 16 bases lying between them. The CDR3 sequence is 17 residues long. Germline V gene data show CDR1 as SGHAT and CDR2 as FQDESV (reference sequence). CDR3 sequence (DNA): TGTGCCAGCAGCTTAAAACCAGGGGACGATCCTAACTATGGCTACACCTTC. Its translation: CASSLKPGDDPNYGYTF.

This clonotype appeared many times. This chain's CDR3 is CASGQVITEAFF. CDR3 sequence (DNA): TGTGCCAGTGGACAGGTGATCACTGAAGCTTTCTTT. The V call is TRBV6-2 or TRBV6-3, the J call TRBJ1-1; 7 nucleotides agree with TRBD1. The V and J ends lost 9 bases and 4 bases, in that order; junction bases with no gene match: 5. Looked up from germline, CDR1 is MNHEY and CDR2 is SVGEGT. The CDR3 contains 12 residues.

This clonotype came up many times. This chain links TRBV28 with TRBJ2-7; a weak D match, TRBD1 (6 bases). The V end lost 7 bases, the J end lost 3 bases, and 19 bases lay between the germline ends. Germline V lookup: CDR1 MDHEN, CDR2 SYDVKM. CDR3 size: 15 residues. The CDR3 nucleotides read TGTGCCAGCACAACAGGATCACAGGGAGACTACGAGCAGTACTTC. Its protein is CASTTGSQGDYEQYF.

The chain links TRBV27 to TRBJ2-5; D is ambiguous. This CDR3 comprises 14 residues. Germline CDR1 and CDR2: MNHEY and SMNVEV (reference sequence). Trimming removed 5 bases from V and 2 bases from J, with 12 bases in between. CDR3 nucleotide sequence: TGTGCCAGCAGTCGCCGGGCCTTGCAAGAGACCCAGTACTTC. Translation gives CASSRRALQETQYF.

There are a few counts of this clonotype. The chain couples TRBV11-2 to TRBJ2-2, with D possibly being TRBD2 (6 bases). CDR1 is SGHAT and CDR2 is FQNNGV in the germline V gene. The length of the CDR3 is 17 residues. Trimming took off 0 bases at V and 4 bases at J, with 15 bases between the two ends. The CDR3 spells CASSLEGGLSGTGELFF. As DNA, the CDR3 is TGTGCCAGCAGCTTAGAAGGAGGGCTGAGTGGCACCGGGGAGCTGTTTTTT. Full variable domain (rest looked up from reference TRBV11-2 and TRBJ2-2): EAGVAQSPRYKIIEKRQSVAFWCNPISGHATLYWYQQILGQGPKLLIQFQNNGVVDDSQLPKDRFSAERLKGVDSTLKIQPAKLEDSAVYLCASSLEGGLSGTGELFFGEGSRLTVL.

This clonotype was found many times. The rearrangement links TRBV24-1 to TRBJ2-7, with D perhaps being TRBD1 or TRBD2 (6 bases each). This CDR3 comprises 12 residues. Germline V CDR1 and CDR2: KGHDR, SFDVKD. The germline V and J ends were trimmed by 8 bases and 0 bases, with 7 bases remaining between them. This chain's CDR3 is CATKGGSYEQYF. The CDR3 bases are TGTGCCACCAAGGGGGGCTCCTACGAGCAGTACTTC.

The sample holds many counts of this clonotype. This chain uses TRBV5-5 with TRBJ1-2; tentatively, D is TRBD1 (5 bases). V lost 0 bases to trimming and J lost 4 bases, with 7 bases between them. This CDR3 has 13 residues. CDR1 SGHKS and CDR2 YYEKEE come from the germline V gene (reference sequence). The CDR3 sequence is CASSLEGTYGYTF. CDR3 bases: TGTGCCAGCAGCTTGGAGGGGACCTATGGCTACACCTTC.

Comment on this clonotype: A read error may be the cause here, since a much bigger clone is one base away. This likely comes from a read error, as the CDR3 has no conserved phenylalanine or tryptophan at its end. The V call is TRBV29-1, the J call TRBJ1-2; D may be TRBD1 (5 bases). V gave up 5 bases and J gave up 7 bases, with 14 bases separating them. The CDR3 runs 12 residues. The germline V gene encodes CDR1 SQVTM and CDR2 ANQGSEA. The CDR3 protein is CSVHGTEPGYTY. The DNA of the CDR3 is TGCAGCGTTCACGGGACGGAGCCTGGCTACACCTAC.

The CDR3 protein is CASSQEWGFLGAFF. DNA of the CDR3: TGTGCCAGCAGCCAAGAGTGGGGATTTTTGGGCGCTTTCTTT. The V gene is TRBV14, the J gene TRBJ1-1, with D uncertain. The CDR3 runs 14 residues. Germline V gene data show CDR1 as SGHDN and CDR2 as FVKESK. Trimming left V 0 bases short and J 11 bases short, with 16 bases between. Full variable domain (outside the CDR3, taken from reference TRBV14 and TRBJ1-1): EAGVTQFPSHSVIEKGQTVTLRCDPISGHDNLYWYRRVMGKEIKFLLHFVKESKQDESGMPNNRFLAERTGGTYSTLKVQPAELEDSGVYFCASSQEWGFLGAFFGQGTRLTVV.